This T cell receptor (beta chain) was captured in a study of cytomegalovirus exposure and HLA in healthy donors. Study conclusions and caveats: Some public TCRs appeared in many individuals, while most sequences were rare.

Concerning this clone itself: Antigen specificity is unknown.

The germline CDR1 and CDR2 sequences are MDHEN and SYDVKM. This CDR3 comprises 13 residues. The V gene lost 6 bases and the J gene lost 7 bases, with 13 bases spanning the gap. The PCR contained 60 Vbeta and 13 Jbeta primers. Clones were read by immunoSEQ multiplex PCR, and TCRdb kept only the in-frame ones, dropping some. The sample has about 140,000 clones; roughly 79% are singletons. The sequenced sample consisted of PBMCs. The gene calls are TRBV28 and TRBJ1-5, with D possibly TRBD1 on 6 matching bases. This receptor was obtained from a woman aged 40-49 years in good health and CMV-seronegative. Here the CDR3 DNA reads TGTGCCAGCAGGGCGGGGGCAAGGCAGCCCCAGCATTTT. Residues: CASRAGARQPQHF.